These T cell receptor beta chains were read from a single sample in a study of OX40 agonist ivuxolimab in advanced cancers. Sequencing was performed with immunoSEQ multiplex PCR; in TCRdb, only in-frame clones are kept and a portion is missing. This table holds about 64,000 clones, 87% found once. The sequencing here drew on CD4+ or CD8+ T cells sorted from blood, taken in a trial of the OX40 agonist ivuxolimab. These receptors were taken from an adult with an advanced solid tumor such as melanoma, head and neck, liver or kidney cancer. Both conserved end residues are part of each CDR3. The D gene is left open where the match is weak.

NA	TRBV27	TRBJ2-5	CASSLVQETQYF	TGTGCCAGCAGTTTGGTGCAAGAGACCCAGTACTTC
TRBD1	TRBV2	TRBJ2-5	CASSSGTGGSRETQYF	TGTGCCAGCAGCTCCGGGACAGGGGGCAGTCGAGAGACCCAGTACTTC
TRBD2	TRBV19	TRBJ2-3	CASSPSGGVDTQYF	TGTGCCAGTAGTCCCAGCGGGGGGGTAGATACGCAGTATTTT
NA	TRBV10-3	TRBJ1-6	CAISVDKVNSPLHF	TGTGCCATCAGTGTGGACAAAGTAAATTCACCCCTCCACTTT
NA	TRBV7-2	TRBJ2-1	CASSKDSSSYNEQFF	TGTGCCAGCAGCAAGGACTCTAGCTCCTACAATGAGCAGTTCTTC
TRBD2	TRBV28	TRBJ2-7	CASEDSGSSYEQYF	TGTGCCAGCGAGGATAGCGGGAGCAGTTACGAGCAGTACTTC
NA	TRBV5-8	TRBJ1-2	CASSGTGIYGYTF	TGTGCCAGCAGCGGAACCGGGATCTATGGCTACACCTTC
NA	TRBV7-9	TRBJ2-5	CASSLGRLGGETQYF	TGTGCCAGCAGCCTAGGTAGACTTGGGGGCGAGACCCAGTACTTC
TRBD1	TRBV7-9	TRBJ1-1	CASSLAAGGYGAEAFF	TGTGCCAGCAGCTTAGCCGCAGGGGGCTATGGGGCTGAAGCTTTCTTT
NA	TRBV27	TRBJ2-7	CASRRGLAGGSYEQYF	TGTGCCAGCCGGAGGGGGCTAGCGGGCGGCTCCTACGAGCAGTACTTC
NA	TRBV19	TRBJ2-2	CASSMGFTGELFF	TGTGCCAGTAGTATGGGGTTCACCGGGGAGCTGTTTTTT
NA	TRBV19	TRBJ2-7	CASSPRNTGSEQYF	TGTGCCAGTAGTCCACGGAATACAGGTAGCGAGCAGTACTTC
NA	TRBV11-3	TRBJ2-1	CASSLDFGLSTYNEQFF	TGTGCCAGCAGCTTAGATTTCGGACTTTCCACCTACAATGAGCAGTTCTTC